The 13 T cell receptor beta chains listed next were all sequenced from one sample in a study of shared clonotypes between healthy human individuals (dated by TCRdb to the early 2020s). The library relied on the immunoSEQ multiplex PCR assay. Entries here come from immuneACCESS through TCRdb and include only in-frame sequences with V and J called. Some clones fail to appear in such tables; in the studies checked, an unresolved V gene covers under half of the shortfall, and the cause of the remainder is unknown. This sample comprises 2 million to 2.5 million clones, 90% to 95% of them detected only once. The top ten constitute about 0.39% of the sample. The specimen was naive CD4+ T cells from PBMCs. In light of the paper, this sample's cell subset or site label describes: CD45RA+ positively selected. The receptors were gathered from a man aged 18-30 years in good health. Some clones in this sample may be carry-over from other donors' samples.

This clone turned up a few times. The V call is TRBV27, the J call TRBJ1-1; no clear D. Germline loops: CDR1 MNHEY, CDR2 SMNVEV (reference sequence). CDR3 size: 13 residues. The V end was cut by 6 bases, the J end by 1 base, with 9 bases between. This CDR3 is CASSRQENTEAFF. The CDR3 nucleotides read TGTGCCAGCAGCCGGCAGGAGAACACTGAAGCTTTCTTT.

The chain carries TRBV5-4 and TRBJ2-5; a possible D gene is TRBD1 (7 bases). Germline V CDR1 and CDR2: SGHNT, YYREEE (reference sequence). Trimming took 0 bases from V and 7 from J, leaving 16 bases between them. This CDR3 comprises 15 residues. In DNA form, the CDR3 reads TGTGCCAGCAGCTTGGTCAGGGGGGTAGCTGTGACCCAGTACTTC. This sequence encodes CASSLVRGVAVTQYF.

Points on this clone: The sample holds other DNA sequences that translate to the same CDR3. The genes are TRBV7-2 and TRBJ1-2, with unresolved D. The CDR3 has 13 residues. The germline CDR1 and CDR2 sequences are SGHTA and FQGNSA. V was clipped by 1 base and J by 4 bases, with 7 bases between them. This chain's CDR3 is CASSLGDSYGYTF. The CDR3 bases are TGTGCCAGCAGCTTAGGGGATAGCTATGGCTACACCTTC.

The chain employs TRBV6-5 and TRBJ2-2, with no clear D. From germline, CDR1 is MNHEY and CDR2 SVGAGI. There are 16 residues in the CDR3. V was trimmed by 0 bases and J by 2 bases, leaving 10 bases between them. This CDR3 reads CASSYSNSINTGELFF. CDR3 bases: TGTGCCAGCAGTTACTCGAACTCCATCAACACCGGGGAGCTGTTTTTT.

The J gene is TRBJ2-5, the V gene TRBV19; the match to TRBD1 covers 9 bases. The V gene's germline CDR1 is LNHDA and CDR2 SQIVND (reference sequence). The CDR3 runs to 16 residues. V dropped 1 base and J dropped 4; count of bases not matched to a gene: 7. The CDR3 coding sequence is TGTGCCAGTAGTATAGTACCGGGACAGGGCAGAGAGACCCAGTACTTC. This codes for CASSIVPGQGRETQYF.

This chain connects TRBV6-6 to TRBJ1-1, with 8 bases identical to TRBD1. The germline V gene has CDR1 MNHNY and CDR2 SVGAGI (reference sequence). This CDR3 has 13 residues. The junction had 5 bases not matched to a gene; V was cut back by 5 bases and J by 6 bases. The CDR3 DNA reads as TGTGCCAGCAGTAACGGACAGGGCCCTGAAGCTTTCTTT. Its protein is CASSNGQGPEAFF.

The chain is built from TRBV6-5 and TRBJ2-3, with 7 bases that match TRBD1. This CDR3 contains 13 residues. The V gene end was trimmed by 8 bases and the J gene end by 2 bases; junction bases not matched to a gene: 4. Germline V gene data show CDR1 as MNHEY and CDR2 as SVGAGI. The CDR3 coding sequence is TGTGCCAGCTGGGACAGATTCACAGATACGCAGTATTTT. Amino acids: CASWDRFTDTQYF.

Note on this clone: Other DNA sequences in the same sample also yield this CDR3. CDR3 loop: CASSLAGGTDTQYF. The CDR3 bases are TGCGCCAGCAGCTTGGCCGGAGGCACAGATACGCAGTATTTT. V gene TRBV5-1 combines with J gene TRBJ2-3; D unclear. The germline CDR1 and CDR2 sequences are SGHRS and YFSETQ. CDR3 length: 14 amino acids. V was shortened by 0 bases and J by 1 base, with 6 bases between the two germline ends.

The gene calls are TRBV19 and TRBJ1-3, with D possibly TRBD1 on 5 matching bases. The CDR3 totals 16 residues. V lost 5 bases and J 0 bases, leaving 14 bases between the germline ends. The germline CDR1 and CDR2 sequences are LNHDA and SQIVND (reference sequence). This chain's CDR3 is CASSPYTGFSGNTIYF. CDR3 nucleotides: TGTGCCAGTAGTCCCTACACAGGATTCTCTGGAAACACCATATATTTT.

As to this clone: A single base separates this from a much larger clone, so it may be a read error. Other DNA variants within this sample encode the same CDR3. This chain connects TRBV7-2 to TRBJ1-1, with D possibly matching TRBD1 (6 bases). From germline, CDR1 is SGHTA and CDR2 FQGNSA. Between the trimmed V and J ends, which lost 3 bases and 1 base, there was a span of 6 bases. The length of the CDR3 is 13 residues. CDR3: CASSLTGNTEAFF. CDR3 nucleotides: TGTGCCAGCAGCTTGACAGGGAACACTGAAGCTTTCTTT.

The chain uses TRBV7-2 and TRBJ2-2; D might be TRBD1 or TRBD2, each matching 5 bases. Germline CDR1 SGHTA, CDR2 FQGNSA. The CDR3 extends over 19 amino acids. V shed 5 bases and J shed 5 bases, with 27 bases lying between them. DNA for the CDR3: TGTGCCAGCAGCAGGCTGGTGCTAGCTCTAGGGGTGGAGACCGGGGAGCTGTTTTTT. This codes for CASSRLVLALGVETGELFF. The whole variable domain, remainder taken from reference TRBV7-2 and TRBJ2-2, is GAGVSQSPSNKVTEKGKDVELRCDPISGHTALYWYRQSLGQGLEFLIYFQGNSAPDKSGLPSDRFSAERTGGSVSTLTIQRTQQEDSAVYLCASSRLVLALGVETGELFFGEGSRLTVL.

The chain joins TRBV5-6 to TRBJ1-3, with 7 bases fitting TRBD1. Trimming took 4 bases from V and 0 from J; bases not matched to a gene: 10. Germline CDR1 SGHDT, CDR2 YYEEEE. The CDR3 loop spans 17 amino acids. CDR3 nucleotides: TGTGCCAGCAGCCTATTACGACAGGGCAACTCTGGAAACACCATATATTTT. This sequence encodes CASSLLRQGNSGNTIYF.

The chain is built from TRBV28 and TRBJ2-7; D is ambiguous. V lost 7 bases and J lost 7, with 29 bases in between. Germline CDR1 reads MDHEN; CDR2 reads SYDVKM. CDR3 length: 17 residues. CDR3 in DNA: TGTGCCAGCACCTTGGGGATTGTAGGGCTGGCGGAGAGAGAGCAGTACTTC. As protein: CASTLGIVGLAEREQYF.